The subject of this entry is one T cell receptor beta chain. Germline CDR1 reads MRHNA; CDR2 reads SNTAGT. Losses at the gene ends were 6 bases for V and 4 bases for J; bases not matched to a gene: 10. The CDR3 totals 15 residues. Profiled with immunoSEQ multiplex PCR; TCRdb holds only in-frame clones, not every one. This sample has about 68,000 clones; around 83% occur once, and the top ten carry over 1.1%. This sample is part of a study of OX40 agonist ivuxolimab in advanced cancers. This chain uses TRBV6-4 with TRBJ2-3, with 7 bases lining up with TRBD1. Sequencing used CD4+ or CD8+ T cells sorted from blood, obtained in a trial of the OX40 agonist ivuxolimab. The TCR originated in an adult with an advanced solid tumor such as melanoma, head and neck, liver or kidney cancer. The CDR3, as DNA: TGTGCCAGCAGCCCGACAGGGTCTATCGCAGATACGCAGTATTTT. Residues: CASSPTGSIADTQYF.